These 19 T cell receptor beta chains were all obtained from the same sample, sequenced in a study of Tregs in tolerant kidney transplant recipients (dated by TCRdb to between 2018 and 2021). Libraries were constructed by the immunoSEQ multiplex PCR assay. TCRdb took this table from immuneACCESS and kept in-frame rearrangements with V and J called. Such tables lack part of the clones; where checked against another copy, unresolved V genes explain under half of the gap, and the rest is unexplained. This sample gives about 110,000 clones in total; almost 90% of them show up just once. The ten largest clones add up to roughly 0.35% of the sample. The meaning of the sample's time point label: blood sample drawn before combined kidney and bone marrow transplant. Sequenced material: CD4+ T cells from blood, taken before the transplant. The receptors come from a human donor who received a combined kidney and bone marrow transplant.

This clone has only a few counts. The V and J genes are TRBV2 and TRBJ1-2; the D gene is possibly TRBD1 (5 bases). V was pared by 3 bases and J by 8 bases, with 22 bases between. The CDR3 length is 16 residues. CDR1 and CDR2 from the germline V gene are SNHLY and FYNNEI. The CDR3 nucleotides are TGTGCCAGCAGTGACCTGGGGCAGGGTGCCCTCGGGGGCTACACCTTC. Protein: CASSDLGQGALGGYTF.

This chain links TRBV28 with TRBJ2-7; tentative D call: TRBD1 (6 bases). CDR3 length: 13 amino acids. Germline values: CDR1 MDHEN, CDR2 SYDVKM. With 6 bases removed from V and 2 bases from J, the gap between germline ends came to 11 bases. CDR3: CASRTQGTYEQYF. The CDR3 DNA reads as TGTGCCAGCAGAACGCAGGGGACCTACGAGCAGTACTTC.

J is TRBJ1-6 and V is TRBV19; 9 bases map to TRBD1. Germline V lookup: CDR1 LNHDA, CDR2 SQIVND (reference sequence). CDR3 length: 17 amino acids. V trimming: 3 bases; J trimming: 7 bases; junction bases outside the gene matches: 10. The CDR3 DNA is TGTGCCAGTAGTATTTTATTGGCGGGGACAGGGAATTCACCCCTCCACTTT. Amino acid sequence: CASSILLAGTGNSPLHF.

This rearrangement joins TRBV5-4 to TRBJ2-5; TRBD2 is a possible D gene (5 bases). V gave up 3 bases and J gave up 1 base, with 10 bases separating them. This CDR3 has 14 residues. Germline-derived CDR1 and CDR2 are SGHNT and YYREEE (reference sequence). The CDR3 sequence is CASSSADSQETQYF. The CDR3 DNA reads as TGTGCCAGCAGCTCGGCGGACTCCCAAGAGACCCAGTACTTC.

The rearrangement joins TRBV10-3 to TRBJ1-4; TRBD1 matches at 9 bases. V lost 10 bases and J lost 5; bases outside the gene matches: 8. This CDR3 contains 14 residues. The germline V gene encodes CDR1 ENHRY and CDR2 SYGVKD. Written as DNA, the CDR3 is TGTGCCACCGGACAGGGGCCGATAAATGAAAAACTGTTTTTT. Protein sequence: CATGQGPINEKLFF.

V gene TRBV10-3 combines with J gene TRBJ2-6; 9 nucleotides match TRBD2. Per the germline V gene, CDR1 is ENHRY and CDR2 is SYGVKD. V was pared by 8 bases and J by 0 bases, with 8 bases of the junction left unmatched. The CDR3 is 17 residues long. The CDR3 spells CAIASGGPLSGANVLTF. CDR3 nucleotide sequence: TGTGCCATCGCGAGCGGGGGGCCGCTCTCTGGGGCCAACGTCCTGACTTTC.

The chain has TRBV7-9 and TRBJ2-1; 15 bases are shared with TRBD2. This CDR3 comprises 14 residues. The germline gives CDR1 SEHNR, CDR2 FQNEAQ (reference sequence). The J segment lost 9 bases and the V segment lost 4 bases, leaving 1 base of the junction unmatched. For the CDR3, the DNA is TGTGCCAGCAGCTGGACTAGCGGGAGGGGTGAGCAGTTCTTC. Its translation is CASSWTSGRGEQFF.

The chain joins TRBV14 to TRBJ1-1; 7 bases map to TRBD1. The germline V gene has CDR1 SGHDN and CDR2 FVKESK. The length of the CDR3 is 15 residues. The trim removed 4 bases at V and 0 bases at J, leaving 5 bases unmatched. As DNA, the CDR3 is TGTGCCAGCAGCCCGCCGGACAGGATGAACACTGAAGCTTTCTTT. Amino acids: CASSPPDRMNTEAFF.

The chain is built from TRBV10-1 and TRBJ2-2; TRBD1 matches 8 bases. The length of the CDR3 is 14 residues. Germline CDR1 is WNHNN and CDR2 is SYGVQD (reference sequence). V lost 10 bases to trimming and J lost 0 bases; unmatched junction nucleotides: 4. CDR3 sequence reads: CATSGQANTGELFF. As DNA, the CDR3 is TGCGCCACTTCGGGACAGGCGAACACCGGGGAGCTGTTTTTT.

The chain carries TRBV28 and TRBJ2-4; 11 bases line up with TRBD1. Looked up from germline, CDR1 is MDHEN and CDR2 is SYDVKM. V shed 3 bases, J shed 5 bases, and the junction held 9 bases outside the gene matches. The length of the CDR3 is 17 residues. The CDR3 DNA follows: TGTGCCAGCAGTTTTCTTGCCTGGACAGGGGGCCAAAACATTCAGTACTTC. Translated: CASSFLAWTGGQNIQYF.

The V and J genes are TRBV7-2 and TRBJ1-2; 9 bases map to TRBD1. Germline V gene sequence: CDR1 SGHTA, CDR2 FQGNSA. Losses at the gene ends were 5 bases for V and 8 bases for J; bases not matched to a gene: 6. The CDR3 runs to 13 residues. DNA for the CDR3: TGTGCCAGCAGCCCGACAGGGGGTGTGGGCTACACCTTC. It translates to CASSPTGGVGYTF.

The V and J genes are TRBV7-2 and TRBJ1-4; D call uncertain. V lost 4 bases, J lost 7 bases, and 16 bases lay in between. Looked up from germline, CDR1 is SGHTA and CDR2 is FQGNSA. The CDR3 runs 15 residues. CDR3 DNA: TGTGCCAGCAGCTCAAGTGCCGGTGCAAGTGAAAAACTGTTTTTT. Translation: CASSSSAGASEKLFF.

This clone was seen only once. The chain carries TRBV29-1 and TRBJ2-2; 10 bases fit TRBD2. The CDR3 consists of 16 residues. The J segment lost 7 bases and the V segment lost 0 bases, leaving 8 bases of the junction unmatched. Germline CDR1 SQVTM, CDR2 ANQGSEA. Here the CDR3 reads CSVEDWERGGFGELFF. Here the CDR3 DNA reads TGCAGCGTTGAAGATTGGGAGCGGGGGGGTTTCGGGGAGCTGTTTTTT.

This sequence joins TRBV28 and TRBJ1-4; 7 positions match TRBD1. Germline CDR1 reads MDHEN; CDR2 reads SYDVKM. The CDR3 covers 15 residues. V was pared by 3 bases and J by 7 bases, with 8 bases of the junction left unmatched. In DNA, the CDR3 is TGTGCCAGCAGTTTGCCGGGACAGTTGGCTGAAAAACTGTTTTTT. Translation: CASSLPGQLAEKLFF.

The V call is TRBV9, the J call TRBJ2-3; TRBD2 matches 7 bases. CDR1 and CDR2 (germline): SGDLS, YYNGEE. This CDR3 has 15 amino acids. V was pared by 3 bases and J by 1 base, with 5 bases of the junction left unmatched. The CDR3 bases are TGTGCCAGCAGCGAGAGCGGGATTGGCACAGATACGCAGTATTTT. This gives the protein CASSESGIGTDTQYF. Supplemented by reference TRBV9 and TRBJ2-3, the full variable domain reads DSGVTQTPKHLITATGQRVTLRCSPRSGDLSVYWYQQSLDQGLQFLIQYYNGEERAKGNILERFSAQQFPDLHSELNLSSLELGDSALYFCASSESGIGTDTQYFGPGTRLTVL.

This CDR3 reads CASSLGQNPFNTEAFF. As DNA, the CDR3 is TGCGCCAGCAGCTTGGGACAGAACCCGTTTAACACTGAAGCTTTCTTT. V gene TRBV5-1 combines with J gene TRBJ1-1, with D maybe TRBD1 (5 bases). V lost 0 bases and J lost 2, with 14 bases in between. CDR3 length: 16 residues. The germline V gene encodes CDR1 SGHRS and CDR2 YFSETQ.

The chain recombines TRBV18 with TRBJ2-4; weak D call: TRBD1 (6 bases). This CDR3 has 17 residues. Germline V lookup: CDR1 KGHSH, CDR2 LQKENI. V lost 6 bases and J lost 7, with 25 bases in between. The CDR3 is CASSAPLGFAGANIQYF. The CDR3 DNA sequence: TGTGCCAGCTCCGCACCACTTGGCTTCGCAGGGGCCAACATTCAGTACTTC.

The chain links TRBV6-4 to TRBJ2-1; no reliable D call. The CDR3 contains 13 residues. Germline V gene data show CDR1 as MRHNA and CDR2 as SNTAGT. The V and J ends lost 3 bases and 6 bases respectively, with 9 bases between them. Here the CDR3 reads CASSDELFNEQFF. The CDR3, as DNA: TGTGCCAGCAGTGATGAACTGTTCAATGAGCAGTTCTTC.

This clone was counted a few times. This rearrangement joins TRBV7-2 to TRBJ2-2; 7 nucleotides agree with TRBD1. The germline CDR1 and CDR2 sequences are SGHTA and FQGNSA. The trim removed 6 bases at V and 7 bases at J, leaving 2 bases unmatched. The length of the CDR3 is 12 residues. CDR3 sequence (DNA): TGTGCCAGCAGGTCAGGGGGCGGGGAGCTGTTTTTT. It codes for CASRSGGGELFF.